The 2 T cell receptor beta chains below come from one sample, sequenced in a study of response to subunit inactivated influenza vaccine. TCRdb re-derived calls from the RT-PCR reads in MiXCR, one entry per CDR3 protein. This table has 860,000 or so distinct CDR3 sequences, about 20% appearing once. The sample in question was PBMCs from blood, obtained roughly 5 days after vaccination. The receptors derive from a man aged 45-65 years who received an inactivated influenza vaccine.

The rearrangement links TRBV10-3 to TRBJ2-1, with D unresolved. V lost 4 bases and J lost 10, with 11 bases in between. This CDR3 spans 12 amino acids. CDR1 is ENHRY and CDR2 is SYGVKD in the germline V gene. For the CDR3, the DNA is TGTGCCATCAGTGTTGATAAGGGCGAGCAGTTCTTC. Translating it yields CAISVDKGEQFF.

For the CDR3, the DNA is TGTGCCAGCAGCGTAGAGGGGACCCTATCCTACAATGAGCAGTTCTTC. Amino acid sequence: CASSVEGTLSYNEQFF. The chain carries TRBV9 and TRBJ2-1, with D perhaps TRBD1 or TRBD2 (5 bases each). Germline CDR1 and CDR2: SGDLS and YYNGEE. Trimming removed 0 bases at V and 1 base at J, with 11 bases between. CDR3 length: 16 residues.